The subject of this entry is one TCR beta chain. Its target is unknown. The data originate from a study of radiotherapy plus CTLA-4 blockade in lung cancer. Regarding the study as a whole: An expansion of tumor-derived TCR clones occurred in blood after radiotherapy plus ipilimumab.

TCRdb keeps only in-frame clones here, not all; method: immunoSEQ multiplex PCR. The data hold more than 100,000 clones, with 70% to 90% observed a single time. The CDR3 length is 12 residues. V shed 5 bases and J shed 6 bases, with 11 bases lying between them. Germline values: CDR1 KGHSH, CDR2 LQKENI. Here the sequenced sample was peripheral blood, taken from a patient treated with radiotherapy plus ipilimumab. The gene calls are TRBV18 and TRBJ2-7; D is ambiguous. This clonotype was sampled from a human donor with non-small cell lung cancer that progressed on radiotherapy plus ipilimumab. CDR3 sequence (DNA): TGTGCCAGCTCAACAGACCAACGCGAGCAGTACTTC. Amino acids: CASSTDQREQYF.